One sample yielded the 5 T cell receptor beta chains listed below, sequenced in a study of T cell responses to AZD1222 COVID-19 vaccine. TCRdb's table, derived via immunoSEQ multiplex PCR, lists solely in-frame clones and lacks some. Of roughly 110,000 clones listed, about nine tenths are singletons. This specimen consisted of peripheral blood, obtained on day 0 of AZD1222 vaccination. The receptor source for this set is an adult in good health.

V usage is TRBV20-1 and J usage is TRBJ2-1; no clear D. The CDR3 consists of 10 residues. Per the germline V gene, CDR1 is DFQATT and CDR2 is SNEGSKA (reference sequence). V was trimmed by 5 bases and J by 9 bases, leaving 8 bases between them. CDR3 DNA: TGCAGTGCTGAGTGGAGTGAGCAGTTCTTC. As protein: CSAEWSEQFF.

The V call is TRBV28, the J call TRBJ1-1, with no clear D. Germline V gene data show CDR1 as MDHEN and CDR2 as SYDVKM. CDR3 length: 13 amino acids. V shed 2 bases and J shed 3 bases, with 7 bases lying between them. The CDR3 region is CASSLSGYTEAFF. CDR3 sequence (DNA): TGTGCCAGCAGTTTAAGTGGGTACACTGAAGCTTTCTTT.

This clone is a singleton in its sample. The rearrangement uses TRBV7-2 and TRBJ1-5; D is unresolved. This CDR3 region has 14 residues. Germline V lookup: CDR1 SGHTA, CDR2 FQGNSA. V was trimmed by 2 bases and J by 8 bases, leaving 13 bases between them. The CDR3 spells CASSLLYGPEPQHF. CDR3 nucleotides: TGTGCCAGCAGCTTATTATACGGCCCCGAGCCCCAGCATTTT.

The genes are TRBV18 and TRBJ1-2; the match to TRBD1 covers 9 bases. The CDR3 has 14 amino acids. Trimming cost V 6 bases and J 6 bases; bases outside gene matches: 8. Germline-derived CDR1 and CDR2 are KGHSH and LQKENI. The DNA for the CDR3 is TGTGCCAGCTCCCGTCCCGGGACAGGGAATGGCTACACCTTC. It specifies CASSRPGTGNGYTF.

The V and J genes are TRBV29-1 and TRBJ1-1, with 9 nucleotides matching TRBD1. After removal of 1 base from V and 11 bases from J, the junction contained 5 bases not matched to a gene. The germline CDR1 and CDR2 sequences are SQVTM and ANQGSEA. CDR3 length equals 12 residues. The CDR3 reads CSVEGTGALAFF. DNA of the CDR3: TGCAGCGTTGAAGGGACAGGGGCTTTGGCTTTCTTT.